Listed below are T cell receptor beta chains from one sample, sequenced in a study of radiation and T cells in renal cell carcinoma. Repertoires were generated with immunoSEQ multiplex PCR, while TCRdb's copy carries only in-frame clones and drops some. The profile shows about 150,000 clones, 87% of them singletons. The material was blood, obtained from a patient whose treatment included radiotherapy and nephrectomy. These TCRs come from a woman between 50 and 59 years old with renal cell carcinoma. Both conserved end residues are part of each CDR3. The D gene is left open where the match is weak. Size tells how often a clone was seen (once, few, many) or the class of an expanded clone, and some rows leave it out.

d_gene: TRBD2; abundance: NA; v_gene: TRBV11-3; j_gene: TRBJ2-3; CDR3nt: TGTGCCAGCAGCTCCAATAGCGGGGGGGCCATGTATACGCAGTATTTT; CDR3aa: CASSSNSGGAMYTQYF
d_gene: TRBD1; abundance: NA; v_gene: TRBV9; j_gene: TRBJ2-7; CDR3nt: TGTGCCAGCAGCGTAGGGGACAGTTCCTACGAGCAGTACTTC; CDR3aa: CASSVGDSSYEQYF
d_gene: NA; abundance: NA; v_gene: TRBV6-5; j_gene: TRBJ1-1; CDR3nt: TGTGCCAGCAGGTTACGGGGGGTGAACACTGAAGCTTTCTTT; CDR3aa: CASRLRGVNTEAFF
d_gene: NA; abundance: NA; v_gene: TRBV19; j_gene: TRBJ1-4; CDR3nt: TGTGCCAGTAGTACAAGGACAGCAACTAATGAAAAACTGTTTTTT; CDR3aa: CASSTRTATNEKLFF
d_gene: TRBD1; abundance: NA; v_gene: TRBV7-8; j_gene: TRBJ2-3; CDR3nt: TGTGCCAGCAGCCCCGACAGGGGGCCATCAGATACGCAGTATTTT; CDR3aa: CASSPDRGPSDTQYF
d_gene: NA; abundance: NA; v_gene: TRBV4-1; j_gene: TRBJ1-3; CDR3nt: TGCGCCAGCAGCCAAGGTTTGCGGGGGCCCTCTGGAAACACCATATATTTT; CDR3aa: CASSQGLRGPSGNTIYF
d_gene: NA; abundance: NA; v_gene: TRBV19; j_gene: TRBJ2-2; CDR3nt: TGTGCCAGTAGTCGCTCACCGACCAACACCGGGGAGCTGTTTTTT; CDR3aa: CASSRSPTNTGELFF
d_gene: TRBD1; abundance: NA; v_gene: TRBV9; j_gene: TRBJ2-6; CDR3nt: TGTGCCAGCAGCCTAACAGGGGTTGGGGCCAACGTCCTGACTTTC; CDR3aa: CASSLTGVGANVLTF
d_gene: TRBD1; abundance: NA; v_gene: TRBV5-4; j_gene: TRBJ1-4; CDR3nt: TGTGCCAGCAGCTTGACCGGGACAGGGATTGAAAAACTGTTTTTT; CDR3aa: CASSLTGTGIEKLFF
d_gene: TRBD1; abundance: few; v_gene: TRBV2; j_gene: TRBJ1-1; CDR3nt: TGTGCCAGCGTGAACAGGGGTCTCAACACTGAAGCTTTCTTT; CDR3aa: CASVNRGLNTEAFF
d_gene: NA; abundance: NA; v_gene: TRBV6-4; j_gene: TRBJ1-1; CDR3nt: TGTGCCAGCAGAGGACCCCGAGGGACTGAAGCTTTCTTT; CDR3aa: CASRGPRGTEAFF
d_gene: TRBD2; abundance: NA; v_gene: TRBV2; j_gene: TRBJ2-1; CDR3nt: TGTGCCTCGAAAACGGGGGGATACAATGAGCAGTTCTTC; CDR3aa: CASKTGGYNEQFF